These 16 T cell receptor beta chains originate from one sample sequenced in a study of response to subunit inactivated influenza vaccine (dated by TCRdb to 2017 to 2018). Library preparation used RT-PCR. Sequencing used an Illumina HiSeq 2500. TCRdb passed the public sequencing reads through fastp at Q25 and MiXCR, retaining productive beta sequences. Each CDR3 protein appears once, grouped with its most common genes and DNA. The sample profile shows fewer than 800,000 distinct CDR3 sequences; approximately 14% of them were found once. The ten biggest clones cover roughly 11% of the sample. The sample was PBMCs from blood, taken approximately 13 days after vaccination. All receptors come from a man aged 50 to 59 who received an inactivated influenza vaccine. Donor details come from another sample of the same person, matched by shared clones.

The chain links TRBV6-2 or TRBV6-3 to TRBJ1-6; D call uncertain. The V end lost 1 base, the J end lost 8 bases, and 9 bases lay between the germline ends. CDR1 MNHEY and CDR2 SVGEGT come from the germline V gene. The CDR3 has 14 amino acids. The CDR3 coding sequence is TGTGCCAGCAGTTACTATGGACGGGATTCACCCCTCCACTTT. Protein: CASSYYGRDSPLHF.

This clonotype was observed a handful of times. The rearrangement joins TRBV20-1 to TRBJ2-6; 10 bases map to TRBD1. Germline CDR1 and CDR2: DFQATT and SNEGSKA (reference sequence). Losses at the gene ends were 4 bases for V and 0 bases for J; bases not matched to a gene: 6. This CDR3 has 17 residues. Here the CDR3 DNA reads TGCAGTGCTAAGGCGGGACAGGGGATCTCTGGGGCCAACGTCCTGACTTTC. Protein: CSAKAGQGISGANVLTF.

This clonotype was found a few times. The chain recombines TRBV7-8 with TRBJ1-5; TRBD1 matches 8 bases. Trimming took 0 bases from V and 2 from J; bases not matched to a gene: 12. CDR3 size: 19 residues. The germline V gene encodes CDR1 SGHVS and CDR2 FQNEAQ. Here the CDR3 reads CASSLAIIIWGQGNQPQHF. The CDR3 DNA follows: TGTGCCAGCAGCTTAGCGATCATTATATGGGGACAGGGCAATCAGCCCCAGCATTTT.

This clonotype was counted a few times. This chain links TRBV7-2 with TRBJ2-6, with D unclear. The ends were cut back, 1 base at V and 0 bases at J, with 7 bases in the middle. Germline loops: CDR1 SGHTA, CDR2 FQGNSA. This CDR3 has 16 residues. As DNA, the CDR3 is TGTGCCAGCAGCTTAGTTCTCCACTCTGGGGCCAACGTCCTGACTTTC. It yields the protein CASSLVLHSGANVLTF.

V and J are TRBV4-3 and TRBJ2-3, with a tentative D call TRBD2 (5 bases). Germline loops: CDR1 LGHNA, CDR2 YSLEER. Trimming removed 0 bases from V and 6 bases from J, with 13 bases in between. The CDR3 extends over 15 amino acids. The chain's CDR3 is CASSQEGRGLDTQYF. For the CDR3, the DNA is TGCGCCAGCAGCCAAGAAGGCAGAGGGTTGGATACGCAGTATTTT.

The chain carries TRBV4-1 and TRBJ2-2; no clear D. The CDR3 length is 15 residues. Trimming removed 4 bases at V and 1 base at J, with 10 bases between. In germline, CDR1 is MGHRA, CDR2 YSYEKL. The CDR3 region has the DNA TGCGCCAGCAGCCCCTTGGGAAGGAACACCGGGGAGCTGTTTTTT. It encodes CASSPLGRNTGELFF.

V and J are TRBV5-1 and TRBJ1-1; D is ambiguous. V was pared by 5 bases and J by 2 bases, with 13 bases between. The CDR3 has 14 amino acids. Germline loops: CDR1 SGHRS, CDR2 YFSETQ. The DNA for the CDR3 is TGCGCCAGCAGACCAGGCGGAGGAAACACTGAAGCTTTCTTT. This encodes CASRPGGGNTEAFF. The whole variable domain, remainder taken from reference TRBV5-1 and TRBJ1-1, is KAGVTQTPRYLIKTRGQQVTLSCSPISGHRSVSWYQQTPGQGLQFLFEYFSETQRNKGNFPGRFSGRQFSNSRSEMNVSTLELGDSALYLCASRPGGGNTEAFFGQGTRLTVV.

This clonotype came up a few times. V and J are TRBV12-3 or TRBV12-4 and TRBJ1-2, with D perhaps TRBD1 (6 bases). V was trimmed by 6 bases and J by 2 bases, leaving 16 bases between them. This CDR3 has 15 residues. The CDR3 loop is CASREGGELNYGYTF. CDR3 in DNA: TGTGCCAGCAGGGAGGGGGGGGAATTAAACTATGGCTACACCTTC.

The V call is TRBV7-9, the J call TRBJ1-4, with D maybe TRBD1 (5 bases). This CDR3 region has 14 residues. The germline V and J ends were trimmed by 3 bases and 4 bases, with 9 bases remaining between them. The germline V gene encodes CDR1 SEHNR and CDR2 FQNEAQ (reference sequence). The CDR3 is CASSFLTDNEKLFF. CDR3 in DNA: TGTGCCAGCAGCTTTCTGACAGATAATGAAAAACTGTTTTTT.

This chain's CDR3 is CASSPLQGTGANVLTF. CDR3 nucleotides: TGTGCCAGCTCACCCCTACAGGGGACTGGGGCCAACGTCCTGACTTTC. The chain recombines TRBV18 with TRBJ2-6; TRBD1 agrees at 7 bases. There are 16 residues in the CDR3. The J segment lost 2 bases and the V segment lost 3 bases, leaving 4 bases of the junction unmatched. Germline-derived CDR1 and CDR2 are KGHSH and LQKENI.

The sample holds a few counts of this clonotype. The rearrangement joins TRBV11-1 to TRBJ1-1, with D tentatively TRBD1 (5 bases). V lost 5 bases and J lost 6, with 28 bases in between. Germline CDR1 is SGHAT and CDR2 is FQDESV (reference sequence). The CDR3 has 18 residues. CDR3 coding DNA: TGTGCCAGCAGCCCAACGAGCGTCGGGGCAGGATCCCGTGCTGAAGCTTTCTTT. Amino acid sequence: CASSPTSVGAGSRAEAFF.

This clonotype was recorded many times. This chain joins TRBV5-6 and TRBJ2-1; 9 nucleotides line up with TRBD2. CDR1 is SGHDT and CDR2 is YYEEEE in the germline V gene. J gave up 8 bases and V 0 bases, and 3 bases lay outside the gene matches. The CDR3 runs 14 residues. In DNA, the CDR3 is TGTGCCAGCAGCTTGGGACTAGCGGCCGATGAGCAGTTCTTC. Translated, it gives CASSLGLAADEQFF.

This sequence joins TRBV20-1 and TRBJ2-1; possibly TRBD1 or TRBD2 for D (6 bases each). V was pared by 0 bases and J by 4 bases, with 16 bases between. The germline V gene has CDR1 DFQATT and CDR2 SNEGSKA (reference sequence). This CDR3 region has 16 residues. CDR3 in DNA: TGCAGTGCTAGAGATCCGAAGGGGGGCGCTTACAATGAGCAGTTCTTC. Translated, it gives CSARDPKGGAYNEQFF.

A few counts support this clonotype. This chain uses TRBV20-1 with TRBJ2-3; the D gene is possibly TRBD2 (6 bases). Deletions cut 0 bases from V and 2 bases from J, with 15 bases between. The CDR3 has 16 residues. CDR1 is DFQATT and CDR2 is SNEGSKA in the germline V gene (reference sequence). DNA of the CDR3: TGCAGTGCTAGAGATCCGGCCGGGCGGGACACAGATACGCAGTATTTT. Protein: CSARDPAGRDTDTQYF.

Many counts were recorded for this clonotype. Sequence at one end of the junction differs from germline and may be a read error. The rearrangement uses TRBV12-3 or TRBV12-4 and TRBJ1-1; D gene ambiguous. This CDR3 region has 13 residues. The CDR3 nucleotides read TGTGCCAGCAGCTTAGTAGGGAACACTGAAGCTTTCTTT. Translating it yields CASSLVGNTEAFF.

The chain employs TRBV12-3 or TRBV12-4 and TRBJ2-7; 8 bases are a match to TRBD2. The CDR3 runs 15 residues. V lost 5 bases, J lost 2 bases, and 8 bases stayed unmatched. The CDR3 region is CASSPRPTSAYEQYF. In DNA form, the CDR3 reads TGTGCCAGCAGTCCCCGACCGACTAGCGCCTACGAGCAGTACTTC.